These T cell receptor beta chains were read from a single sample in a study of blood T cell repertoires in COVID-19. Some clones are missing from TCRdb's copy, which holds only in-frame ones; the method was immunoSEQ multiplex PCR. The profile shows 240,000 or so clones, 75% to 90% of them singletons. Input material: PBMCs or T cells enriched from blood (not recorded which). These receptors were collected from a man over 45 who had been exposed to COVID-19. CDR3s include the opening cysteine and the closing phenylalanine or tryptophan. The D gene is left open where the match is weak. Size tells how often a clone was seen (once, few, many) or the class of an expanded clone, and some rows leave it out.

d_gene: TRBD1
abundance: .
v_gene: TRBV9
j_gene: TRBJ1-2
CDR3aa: CASSVGITRQGYYGYTF
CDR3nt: TGTGCCAGCAGCGTAGGGATTACCCGACAGGGTTACTATGGCTACACCTTC

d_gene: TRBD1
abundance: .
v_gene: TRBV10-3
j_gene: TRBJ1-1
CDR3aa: CAISERQGGVNTEAFF
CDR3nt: TGTGCCATCAGTGAAAGACAGGGGGGAGTGAACACTGAAGCTTTCTTT

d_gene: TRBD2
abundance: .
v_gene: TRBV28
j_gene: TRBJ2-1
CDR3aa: CASSPGGGPYNEQFF
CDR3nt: TGTGCCAGCAGCCCCGGGGGGGGCCCCTACAATGAGCAGTTCTTC

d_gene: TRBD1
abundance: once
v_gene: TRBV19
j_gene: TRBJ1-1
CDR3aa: CASSIRRQGNTEAFF
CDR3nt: TGTGCCAGTAGTATAAGGAGACAGGGAAACACTGAAGCTTTCTTT

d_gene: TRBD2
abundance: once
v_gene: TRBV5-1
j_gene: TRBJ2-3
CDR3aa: CASSLGGTRLVDTQYF
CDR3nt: TGCGCCAGCAGCTTGGGTGGGACTAGGCTCGTGGATACGCAGTATTTT

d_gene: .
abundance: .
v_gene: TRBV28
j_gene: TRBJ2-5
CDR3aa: CASSYRVSTGAQYF
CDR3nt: TGTGCCAGCAGTTACCGGGTCTCCACGGGGGCCCAGTACTTC

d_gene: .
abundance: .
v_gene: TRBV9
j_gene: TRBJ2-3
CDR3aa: CASSTHPGLPISDTQYF
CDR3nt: TGTGCCAGCAGCACCCACCCGGGACTTCCAATCTCAGATACGCAGTATTTT

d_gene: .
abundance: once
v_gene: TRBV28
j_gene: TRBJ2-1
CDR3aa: CATVDPGWQYNEQFF
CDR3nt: TGTGCCACAGTCGACCCGGGGTGGCAATACAATGAGCAGTTCTTC

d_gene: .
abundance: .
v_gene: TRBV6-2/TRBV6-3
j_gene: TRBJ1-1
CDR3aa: CASSGRLLNTEAFF
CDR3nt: TGTGCCAGCAGTGGTAGACTTTTGAACACTGAAGCTTTCTTT

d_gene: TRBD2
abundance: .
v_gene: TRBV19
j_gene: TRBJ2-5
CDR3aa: CASSRLAGGGETQYF
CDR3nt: TGTGCCAGTAGTAGACTAGCGGGAGGAGGGGAGACCCAGTACTTC

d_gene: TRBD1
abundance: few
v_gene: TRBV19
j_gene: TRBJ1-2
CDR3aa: CASSSPRDRGKDGYTF
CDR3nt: TGTGCCAGTAGTTCCCCCCGGGACAGGGGAAAGGATGGCTACACCTTC

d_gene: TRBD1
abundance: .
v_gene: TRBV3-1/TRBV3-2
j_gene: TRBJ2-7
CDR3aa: CASSLTGFYEQYF
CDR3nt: TGTGCCAGCAGCCTGACAGGGTTCTACGAGCAGTACTTC

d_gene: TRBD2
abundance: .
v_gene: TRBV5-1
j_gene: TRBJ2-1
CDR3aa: CASSPTSGGFREQFF
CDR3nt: TGCGCCAGCAGCCCGACTAGCGGGGGCTTTCGGGAGCAGTTCTTC

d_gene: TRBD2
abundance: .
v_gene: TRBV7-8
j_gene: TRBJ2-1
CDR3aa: CASSSRGGLASLNEQFF
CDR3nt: TGTGCCAGCAGCTCAAGGGGGGGACTAGCTTCCCTCAATGAGCAGTTCTTC

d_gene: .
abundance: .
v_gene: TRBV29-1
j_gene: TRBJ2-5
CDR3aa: CSGRRADQETQYF
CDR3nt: TGCAGCGGCAGGAGGGCAGATCAAGAGACCCAGTACTTC

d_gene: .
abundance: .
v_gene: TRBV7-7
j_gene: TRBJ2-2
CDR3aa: CASSKTGLRNTGELFF
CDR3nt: TGTGCTAGCAGCAAGACAGGCCTTCGGAACACCGGGGAGCTGTTTTTT

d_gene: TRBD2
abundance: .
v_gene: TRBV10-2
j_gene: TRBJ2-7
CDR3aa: CASGYGGGSSYEQYF
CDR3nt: TGCGCCAGCGGATATGGGGGGGGAAGCTCCTACGAGCAGTACTTC

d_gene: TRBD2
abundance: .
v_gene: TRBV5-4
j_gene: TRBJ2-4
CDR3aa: CASSLAAGGASAKNIQYF
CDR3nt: TGTGCCAGCAGCTTGGCTGCGGGAGGGGCCTCGGCCAAAAACATTCAGTACTTC

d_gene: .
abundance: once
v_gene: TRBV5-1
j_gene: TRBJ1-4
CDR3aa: CASSLVASGDEKLFF
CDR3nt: TGCGCCAGCAGCTTGGTGGCCTCAGGGGATGAAAAACTGTTTTTT

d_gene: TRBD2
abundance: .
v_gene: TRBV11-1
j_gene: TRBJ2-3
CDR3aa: CASSLLGGFTDTQYF
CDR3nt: TGTGCCAGCAGCTTGCTGGGGGGGTTCACAGATACGCAGTATTTT

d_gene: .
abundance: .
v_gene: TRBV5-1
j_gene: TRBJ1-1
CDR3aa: CASSFPQATEAFF
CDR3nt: TGCGCCAGCAGCTTTCCACAGGCGACTGAAGCTTTCTTT

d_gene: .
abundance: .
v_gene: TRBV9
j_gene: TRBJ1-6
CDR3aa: CASSPGRDLSPLHF
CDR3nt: TGTGCCAGCAGCCCGGGACGGGACTTAAGTCCCCTCCACTTT

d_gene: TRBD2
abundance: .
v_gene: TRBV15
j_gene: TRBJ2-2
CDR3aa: CATSREASGNTGELFF
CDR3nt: TGTGCCACCAGCAGAGAGGCTAGCGGAAACACCGGGGAGCTGTTTTTT

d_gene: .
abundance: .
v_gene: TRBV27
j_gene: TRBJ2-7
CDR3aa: CASSLSSQGGVAYEQYF
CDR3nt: TGTGCCAGCAGTTTATCGTCGCAGGGTGGGGTGGCCTACGAGCAGTACTTC

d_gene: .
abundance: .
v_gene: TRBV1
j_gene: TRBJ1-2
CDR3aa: CTSSQEVRDSVIRYGYTF
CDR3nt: TGCACCAGCAGCCAAGAAGTTCGGGACTCCGTTATTAGGTATGGCTACACCTTC

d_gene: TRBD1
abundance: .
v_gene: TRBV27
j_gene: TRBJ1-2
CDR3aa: CASSRTGSGYTF
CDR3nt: TGTGCCAGCTCAAGGACAGGGAGCGGCTACACCTTC

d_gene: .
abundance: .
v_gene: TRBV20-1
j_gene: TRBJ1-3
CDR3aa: CSASTGDTIYF
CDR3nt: TGCAGTGCTTCGACAGGAGACACCATATATTTT

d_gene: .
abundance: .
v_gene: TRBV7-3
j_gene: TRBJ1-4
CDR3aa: CASSLPTGRTNEKLFF
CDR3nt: TGTGCCAGCAGCTTACCGACGGGAAGAACTAATGAAAAACTGTTTTTT

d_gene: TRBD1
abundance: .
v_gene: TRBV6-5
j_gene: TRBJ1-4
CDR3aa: CASSYRQGGEKLFF
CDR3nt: TGTGCCAGCAGTTATCGACAGGGCGGGGAAAAACTGTTTTTT

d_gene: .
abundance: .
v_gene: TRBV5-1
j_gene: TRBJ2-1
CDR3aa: CASSQAPHSYNEQFF
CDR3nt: TGCGCCAGCAGCCAGGCCCCGCACTCCTACAATGAGCAGTTCTTC

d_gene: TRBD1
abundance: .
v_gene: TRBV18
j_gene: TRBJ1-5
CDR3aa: CASSLTGSSNQPQHF
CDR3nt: TGTGCCAGCTCACTGACAGGGTCTAGCAATCAGCCCCAGCATTTT

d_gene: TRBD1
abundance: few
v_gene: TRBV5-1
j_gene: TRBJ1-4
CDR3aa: CASSLGQGAEEKLFF
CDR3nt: TGCGCCAGCAGCTTGGGACAGGGGGCGGAGGAAAAACTGTTTTTT

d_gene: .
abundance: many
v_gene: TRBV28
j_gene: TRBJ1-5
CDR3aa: CASSLLEYSNQPQHF
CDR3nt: TGTGCCAGCAGTTTATTAGAGTATAGCAATCAGCCCCAGCATTTT

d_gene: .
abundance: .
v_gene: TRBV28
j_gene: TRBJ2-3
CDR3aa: CASSLGGGGSTDTQYF
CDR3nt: TGTGCCAGCAGTTTGGGAGGGGGGGGTAGCACAGATACGCAGTATTTT

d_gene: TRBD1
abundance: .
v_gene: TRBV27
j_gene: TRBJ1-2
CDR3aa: CASSFLQGAEVGYTF
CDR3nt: TGTGCCAGCAGTTTTTTACAGGGGGCGGAAGTAGGCTACACCTTC

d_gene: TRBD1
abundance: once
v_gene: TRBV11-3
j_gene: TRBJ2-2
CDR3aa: CASSARQGRNTGELFF
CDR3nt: TGTGCCAGCAGCGCCCGACAGGGGAGGAACACCGGGGAGCTGTTTTTT

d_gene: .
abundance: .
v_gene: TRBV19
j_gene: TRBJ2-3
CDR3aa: CASSPRVLSGTDTQYF
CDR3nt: TGTGCCAGTAGTCCCCGGGTCCTCTCGGGCACAGATACGCAGTATTTT

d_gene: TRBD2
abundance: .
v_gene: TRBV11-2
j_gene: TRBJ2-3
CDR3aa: CASSYRLAGSTDTQYF
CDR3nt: TGTGCCAGCAGCTACCGACTAGCGGGGAGCACAGATACGCAGTATTTT

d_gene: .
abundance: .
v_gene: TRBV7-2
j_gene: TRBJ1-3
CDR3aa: CASSPDSSGNTIYF
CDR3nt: TGTGCCAGCAGCCCGGACAGCTCTGGAAACACCATATATTTT

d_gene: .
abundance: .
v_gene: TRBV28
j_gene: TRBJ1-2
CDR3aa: CASSAPGEAGGYTF
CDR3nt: TGTGCCAGCAGCGCACCCGGGGAGGCGGGGGGCTACACCTTC

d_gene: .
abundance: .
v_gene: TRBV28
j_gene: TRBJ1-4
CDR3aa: CASSQTNLNEKLFF
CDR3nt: TGTGCCAGCAGCCAGACTAACCTTAATGAAAAACTGTTTTTT

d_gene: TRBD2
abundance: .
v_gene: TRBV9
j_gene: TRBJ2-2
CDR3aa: CASSGAGTSVTGELFF
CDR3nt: TGTGCCAGCAGCGGAGCCGGGACTAGCGTCACCGGGGAGCTGTTTTTT

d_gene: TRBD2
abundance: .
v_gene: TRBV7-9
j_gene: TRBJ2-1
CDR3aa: CASSSTSGKSSYNEQFF
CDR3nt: TGTGCCAGCAGCAGTACTAGCGGGAAGAGCTCCTACAATGAGCAGTTCTTC

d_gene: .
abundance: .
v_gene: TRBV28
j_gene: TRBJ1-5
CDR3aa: CASSLGGGNNQPQHF
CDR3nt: TGTGCCAGCAGTTTGGGCGGGGGCAACAATCAGCCCCAGCATTTT

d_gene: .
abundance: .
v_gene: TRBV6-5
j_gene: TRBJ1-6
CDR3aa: CASRSRGGDNSPLHF
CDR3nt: TGTGCCAGCAGGTCCCGAGGGGGGGATAATTCACCCCTCCACTTT

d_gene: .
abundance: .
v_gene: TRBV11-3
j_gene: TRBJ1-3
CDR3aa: CASRDGGAVSGNTIYF
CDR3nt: TGTGCCAGCAGGGACGGCGGGGCGGTCTCTGGAAACACCATATATTTT

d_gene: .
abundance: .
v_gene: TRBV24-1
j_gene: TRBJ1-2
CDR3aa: CATSGSIVGGYTF
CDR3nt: TGTGCCACCAGTGGGAGCATCGTAGGCGGCTACACCTTC

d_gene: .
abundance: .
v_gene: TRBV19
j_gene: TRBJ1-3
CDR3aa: CASSTGTGNTIYF
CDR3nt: TGTGCCAGTAGTACGGGGACTGGAAACACCATATATTTT

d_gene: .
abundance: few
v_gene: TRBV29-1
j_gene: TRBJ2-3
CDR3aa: CSCQVRTDTQYF
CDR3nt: TGCAGCTGCCAGGTGCGCACAGATACGCAGTATTTT

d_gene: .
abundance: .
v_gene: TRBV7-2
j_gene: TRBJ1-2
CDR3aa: CASRTGDGGYGYTF
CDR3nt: TGTGCCAGCAGAACCGGGGACGGGGGCTATGGCTACACCTTC

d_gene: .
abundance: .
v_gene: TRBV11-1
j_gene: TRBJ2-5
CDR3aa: CASSPPSRTQYF
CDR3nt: TGTGCCAGCAGCCCCCCCTCCCGGACCCAGTACTTC

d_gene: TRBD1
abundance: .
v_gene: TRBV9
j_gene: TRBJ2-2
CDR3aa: CASSAGGASTGELFF
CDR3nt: TGTGCCAGCAGCGCAGGGGGCGCGAGCACCGGGGAGCTGTTTTTT

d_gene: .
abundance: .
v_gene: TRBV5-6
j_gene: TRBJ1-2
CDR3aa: CASSFRTDYGYTF
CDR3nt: TGTGCCAGCAGCTTTCGGACAGACTATGGCTACACCTTC

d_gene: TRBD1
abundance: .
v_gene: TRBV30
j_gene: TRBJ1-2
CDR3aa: CAWSAGTGNYGYTF
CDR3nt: TGTGCCTGGAGTGCGGGGACAGGGAACTATGGCTACACCTTC

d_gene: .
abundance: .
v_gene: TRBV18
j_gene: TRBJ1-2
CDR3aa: CASSPLGGVGYTF
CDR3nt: TGTGCCAGCTCACCATTAGGAGGAGTTGGCTACACCTTC

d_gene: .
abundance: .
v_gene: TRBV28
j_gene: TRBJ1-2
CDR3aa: CASMSSGRNVGYTF
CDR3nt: TGTGCCAGCATGAGTTCAGGGAGGAATGTTGGATACACCTTC

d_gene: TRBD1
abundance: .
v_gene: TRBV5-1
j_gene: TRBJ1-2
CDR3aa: CASSRGTGKEYGYTF
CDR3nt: TGCGCCAGCAGCCGGGGGACAGGGAAGGAATATGGCTACACCTTC

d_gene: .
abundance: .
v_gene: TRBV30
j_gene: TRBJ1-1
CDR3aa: CAWSPGGLAAFF
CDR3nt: TGTGCCTGGAGTCCCGGAGGGTTGGCAGCTTTCTTT

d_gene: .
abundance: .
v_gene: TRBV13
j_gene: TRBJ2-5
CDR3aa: CASSLDREETQYF
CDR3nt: TGTGCCAGCAGCTTAGACAGGGAAGAGACCCAGTACTTC